The present entry profiles one T cell receptor beta chain with its context. The data are from a study of blood T cell repertoires in COVID-19. Study information: T cells, B-cell-depleted T cells, or PBMCs supplied cDNA or gDNA.

In the original analysis: Using reference gene primer amplification, nucleated cell counts were estimated. Produced via immunoSEQ multiplex PCR; TCRdb's table is partial and in-frame only. V, J and clone size are taken as reported in that table, and D and trimming were inferred from the DNA itself. This sample yields 110,000 or so clones, of which approximately 90% are seen a single time; roughly 8.1% belongs to the top ten. Germline CDR1 MRHNA, CDR2 SNTAGT. This CDR3 is 13 amino acids long. Trimming took off 6 bases at V and 2 bases at J, with 10 bases between the two ends. The rearrangement links TRBV6-4 to TRBJ1-1; D call uncertain. This sequence was found in a woman between 65 and 79 years old who had recovered from COVID-19. The material sequenced was peripheral blood. CDR3 sequence (DNA): TGTGCCAGCAGGGGCAGCCTTAACACTGAAGCTTTCTTT. Its protein is CASRGSLNTEAFF.